This T cell receptor (beta chain) was sequenced during a study of blood T cell repertoires in COVID-19. Whole-study context: Researchers got acute and convalescent COVID-19 samples from the United States, Italy and Spain.

Germline V CDR1 and CDR2: SNHLY, FYNNEI. J lost 3 bases, V lost 4 bases, and 0 bases had no gene match. The CDR3 is 13 residues long. In the study's own analysis: Estimation of nucleated cell counts was performed using reference gene primer amplification. The protocol was immunoSEQ multiplex PCR, while the TCRdb copy is restricted to in-frame clones and leaves out a portion. V and J calls plus clone size are reproduced from that table; the DNA served to infer D and trimming. The sample records some 400,000 clones, approximately 77% being singletons. The sample taken for sequencing was peripheral blood. The V and J genes are TRBV2 and TRBJ2-5, with 9 bases aligning to TRBD1. The sequence derives from a human donor with acute or convalescent COVID-19. The donor label of this sample is uncertain. CDR3 in DNA: TGTGCCAGCAGTGGGGACAGGGAAGAGACCCAGTACTTC. Residues: CASSGDREETQYF.